Given below is one TCR beta chain in context. Its antigen remains unidentified. CDR1 and CDR2 from the germline V gene are KGHSH and LQKENI. The CDR3 length is 16 residues. These data are taken from a study of CXCR3-negative and CXCR3-positive naive CD8 T cells. With UMI labels, 5' RACE was used to prepare the TRB cDNA libraries. TCRdb reanalyzed the 5' RACE reads, giving one entry per CDR3 protein sequence and no DNA. The ten most abundant clones cover 4.8% of a sample with around 63,000 distinct CDR3 sequences. Whole-study findings and limits: Comparison of naive CXCR3-negative and CXCR3-positive cells revealed similar TRBV-TRBJ usage, while memory cells differed. TRB CDR3s were more hydrophobic in CXCR3-positive than in CXCR3-negative naive cells.

The specimen sequenced was naive CXCR3+ CD8+ T cells from blood. The sample's subset: CD45RO-CCR7+CD27+CD95- naive CD8+ T cells expressing CXCR3 (TNR3+). The source of this sequence is a human donor in good health. Some clones in this sample may be carry-over from other donors' samples. J is TRBJ1-1 and V is TRBV18. The CDR3 spells CASSPPGSRSGTEAFF.